The T cell receptor beta chain under discussion was sequenced for a study of control samples from healthy donors and cancer patients. CDR1 MNHEY and CDR2 SMNVEV come from the germline V gene (reference sequence). The CDR3 consists of 16 residues. V gave up 3 bases and J gave up 8 bases; unmatched junction bases: 7. This clone was found many times. Data came from immunoSEQ multiplex PCR; TCRdb stores just in-frame clones and leaves some out. The sample consists of 180,000 or so clones, 93% of them appearing once. Sequenced input: blood. The V gene is TRBV27, the J gene TRBJ2-2; TRBD2 aligns across 12 bases. This TCR derives from a woman aged 60-75 years in good health. This chain's CDR3 is CASSFQLAGGSGELFF. CDR3 nucleotides: TGTGCCAGCAGTTTCCAACTAGCGGGGGGCTCGGGGGAGCTGTTTTTT.